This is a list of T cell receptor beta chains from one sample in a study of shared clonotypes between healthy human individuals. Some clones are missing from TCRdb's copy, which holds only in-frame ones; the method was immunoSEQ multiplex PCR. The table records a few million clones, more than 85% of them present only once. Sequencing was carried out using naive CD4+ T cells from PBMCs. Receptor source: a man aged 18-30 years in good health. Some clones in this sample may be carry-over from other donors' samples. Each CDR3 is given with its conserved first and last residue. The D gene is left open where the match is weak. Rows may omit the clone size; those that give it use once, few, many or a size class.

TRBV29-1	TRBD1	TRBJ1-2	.	CSLAEGQGFGYTF	TGCAGCCTGGCGGAAGGACAGGGTTTCGGCTACACCTTC
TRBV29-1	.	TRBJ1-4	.	CSVGVGLGEKLFF	TGCAGCGTTGGAGTGGGGCTGGGCGAAAAACTGTTTTTT
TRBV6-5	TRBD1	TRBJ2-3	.	CASRTTGVETDTQYF	TGTGCCAGCAGGACAACAGGGGTGGAGACAGATACGCAGTATTTT
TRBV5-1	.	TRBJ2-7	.	CASSLAGSYEQYF	TGCGCCAGCAGCTTGGCGGGTAGCTACGAGCAGTACTTC
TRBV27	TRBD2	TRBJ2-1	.	CASRNRLAGYNEQFF	TGTGCCAGCAGGAACCGACTAGCGGGATACAATGAGCAGTTCTTC
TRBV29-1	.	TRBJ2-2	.	CSSIRDSPTGELFF	TGCAGCTCTATACGAGACAGCCCGACCGGGGAGCTGTTTTTT
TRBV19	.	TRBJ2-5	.	CASSITGAETQYF	TGTGCCAGTAGTATAACGGGAGCGGAGACCCAGTACTTC
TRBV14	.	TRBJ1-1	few	CASSSQGGAFF	TGTGCCAGCAGCTCACAGGGTGGAGCTTTCTTT
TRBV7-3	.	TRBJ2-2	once	CASSSAVSGELFF	TGTGCCAGCAGCTCGGCGGTTTCCGGGGAGCTGTTTTTT
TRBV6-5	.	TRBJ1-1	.	CASSYGGVAFF	TGTGCCAGCAGTTACGGAGGGGTCGCTTTCTTT
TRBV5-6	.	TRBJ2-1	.	CASSSLRAAEQFF	TGTGCCAGCAGCTCCCTCCGGGCAGCTGAGCAGTTCTTC
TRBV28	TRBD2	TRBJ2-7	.	CASSQPGLGVYEQYF	TGTGCCAGCAGCCAGCCGGGACTAGGGGTCTACGAGCAGTACTTC
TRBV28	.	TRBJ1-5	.	CASSWSSRGTNQPQHF	TGTGCCAGCAGTTGGTCATCGAGAGGGACCAATCAGCCCCAGCATTTT
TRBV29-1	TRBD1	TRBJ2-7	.	CSVQRDSGLYEQYF	TGCAGCGTTCAACGGGACAGTGGGCTTTACGAGCAGTACTTC
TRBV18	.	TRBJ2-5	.	CASSPGWSGRETQYF	TGTGCCAGCTCACCAGGTTGGTCCGGTCGGGAGACCCAGTACTTC
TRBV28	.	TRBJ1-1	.	CASSLVPTLNTEAFF	TGTGCCAGCAGTTTAGTTCCCACTTTGAACACTGAAGCTTTCTTT
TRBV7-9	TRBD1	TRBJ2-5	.	CASSPTKSSQGAVQYF	TGTGCCAGCAGCCCCACTAAGTCATCACAGGGGGCCGTCCAGTACTTC
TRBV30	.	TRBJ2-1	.	CASLAEAYNEQFF	TGTGCCAGTTTAGCGGAAGCCTACAATGAGCAGTTCTTC
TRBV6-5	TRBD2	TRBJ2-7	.	CASRRAGGSYEQYF	TGTGCCAGCAGACGGGCGGGGGGGTCCTACGAGCAGTACTTC
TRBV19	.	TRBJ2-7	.	CASSPPGAAAYEQYF	TGTGCCAGTAGCCCGCCCGGGGCTGCAGCCTACGAGCAGTACTTC
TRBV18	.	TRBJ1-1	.	CASSPGGLGTEAFF	TGTGCCAGCTCACCGGGGGGACTCGGCACTGAAGCTTTCTTT
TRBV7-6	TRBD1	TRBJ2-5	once	CASSFWRGQGGATQYF	TGTGCCAGCAGCTTCTGGCGTGGACAGGGGGGTGCGACCCAGTACTTC
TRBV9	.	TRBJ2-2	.	CASSVLVTGELFF	TGTGCCAGCAGCGTATTAGTCACCGGGGAGCTGTTTTTT
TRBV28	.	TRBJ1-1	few	CASSSPGGNTEAFF	TGTGCCAGCAGTTCCCCCGGGGGGAACACTGAAGCTTTCTTT
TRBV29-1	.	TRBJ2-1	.	CSVLLVNEQFF	TGCAGCGTTTTATTGGTTAATGAGCAGTTCTTC
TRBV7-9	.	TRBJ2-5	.	CASSVGLPQLLETQYF	TGTGCCAGCAGCGTGGGTTTGCCCCAATTACTGGAGACCCAGTACTTC
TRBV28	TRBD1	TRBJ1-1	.	CASSRTGGNMNTEAFF	TGTGCCAGCAGTAGAACAGGGGGCAATATGAACACTGAAGCTTTCTTT
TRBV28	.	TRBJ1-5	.	CASSIQPQHF	TGTGCCAGTTCCATTCAGCCCCAGCATTTT
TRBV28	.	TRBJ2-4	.	CASSFRGEGSAKNIQYF	TGTGCCAGCAGTTTTCGGGGCGAGGGGTCGGCCAAAAACATTCAGTACTTC
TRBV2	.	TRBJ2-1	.	CASSDGRKLYNEQFF	TGTGCCAGCAGTGACGGCAGAAAGCTTTACAATGAGCAGTTCTTC
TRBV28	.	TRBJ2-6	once	CASSESSSGANVLTF	TGTGCCAGCAGTGAGTCGAGCTCTGGGGCCAACGTCCTGACTTTC
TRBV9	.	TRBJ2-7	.	CASSVGQGFYEQYF	TGTGCCAGCAGCGTAGGCCAGGGATTTTACGAGCAGTACTTC
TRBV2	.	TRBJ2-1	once	CASNRVGAYNEQFF	TGTGCCAGCAATCGAGTTGGGGCCTACAATGAGCAGTTCTTC
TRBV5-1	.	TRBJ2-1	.	CASSLGRTLYNEQFF	TGCGCCAGCAGCTTGGGGAGGACTCTTTACAATGAGCAGTTCTTC
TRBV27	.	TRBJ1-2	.	CASRMGGLPGNNGYTF	TGTGCCAGCCGCATGGGGGGCCTACCTGGAAATAATGGCTACACCTTC
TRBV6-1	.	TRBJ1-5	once	CASSLRGDQPQHF	TGTGCCAGCAGTCTTCGGGGGGATCAGCCCCAGCATTTT
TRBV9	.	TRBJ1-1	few	CASSVFETGNTEAFF	TGTGCCAGCAGCGTATTTGAGACAGGCAACACTGAAGCTTTCTTT
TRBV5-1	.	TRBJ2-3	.	CASGGRGGPTDTQYF	TGCGCCAGCGGAGGCAGGGGGGGACCCACAGATACGCAGTATTTT
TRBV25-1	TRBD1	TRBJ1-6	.	CASSSRTGSSYNSPLHF	TGTGCCAGCAGTTCTCGGACAGGGAGCTCCTATAATTCACCCCTCCACTTT
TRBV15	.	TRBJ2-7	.	CATSREAGQKSYEQYF	TGTGCCACCAGCAGAGAGGCAGGACAAAAATCCTACGAGCAGTACTTC
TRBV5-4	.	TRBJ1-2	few	CASSGDAGYTF	TGTGCCAGCAGCGGGGACGCTGGCTACACCTTC
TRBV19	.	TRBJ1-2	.	CASSTGGFNYGYTF	TGTGCCAGTAGTACGGGGGGTTTCAACTATGGCTACACCTTC
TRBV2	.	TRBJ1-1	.	CASSVGAMNTEAFF	TGTGCCAGCAGTGTCGGGGCGATGAACACTGAAGCTTTCTTT